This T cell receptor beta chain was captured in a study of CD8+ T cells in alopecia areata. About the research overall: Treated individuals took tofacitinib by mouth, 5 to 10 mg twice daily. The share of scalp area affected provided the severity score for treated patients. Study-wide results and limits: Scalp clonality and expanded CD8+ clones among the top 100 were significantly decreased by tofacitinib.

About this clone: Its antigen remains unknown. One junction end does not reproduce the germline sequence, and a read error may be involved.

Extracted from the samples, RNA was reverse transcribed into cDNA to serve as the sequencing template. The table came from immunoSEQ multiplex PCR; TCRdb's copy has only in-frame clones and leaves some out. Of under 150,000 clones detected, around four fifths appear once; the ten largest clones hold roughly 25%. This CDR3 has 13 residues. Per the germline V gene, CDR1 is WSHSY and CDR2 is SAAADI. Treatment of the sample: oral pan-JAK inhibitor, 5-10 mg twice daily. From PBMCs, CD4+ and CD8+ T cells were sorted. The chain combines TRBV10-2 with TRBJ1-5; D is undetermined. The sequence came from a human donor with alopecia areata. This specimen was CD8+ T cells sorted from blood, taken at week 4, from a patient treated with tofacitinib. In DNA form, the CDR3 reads TGCGCCGGCAGTCACCCCTCAAATCAGCCCCAGCATTTT. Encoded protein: CAGSHPSNQPQHF.